A selection of T cell receptor beta chains follows, all from one sample in a study of shared clonotypes between healthy human individuals. Measured with immunoSEQ multiplex PCR; TCRdb has only the in-frame clones, and not every one. The repertoire holds a few million clones, about 92% seen once, with 0.11% to 0.15% in the top ten. The sample consisted of naive CD4+ T cells sorted from blood. These receptors were taken from a man between 18 and 35 years old in good health. Both conserved end residues are part of each CDR3. A D gene is named only where the DNA matches it firmly. Rows give clone size only sometimes, using once, few, many, or a class for an expanded clone.

>TRBJ1-1|-|TRBV4-1|-
TGCGCCAGCAGCCAATTTGTAAGGCAGACTAGCACTGAAGCCTTCTTT
CASSQFVRQTSTEAFF
>TRBJ1-1|-|TRBV6-5|TRBD1
TGTGCCAGCAGACCGGGACAGAAGAACACTGAAGCTTTCTTT
CASRPGQKNTEAFF
>TRBJ2-7|-|TRBV2|-
TGTGCCAGCAGTATCGCTCCCTACGAGCAGTACTTC
CASSIAPYEQYF
>TRBJ2-1|once|TRBV10-1|TRBD2
TGCGCCAGCAGTGATCGGCTAGCGGGCCCCGGGTTCTTC
CASSDRLAGPGFF
>TRBJ1-4|-|TRBV6-6|TRBD1
TGTGCCAGCAGGCCGGGACAGGCTAATGAAAAACTGTTTTTT
CASRPGQANEKLFF
>TRBJ2-5|-|TRBV27|TRBD1
TGTGCCAGCAGTTTATCCCCGACAGGGCCAAGCTACTTC
CASSLSPTGPSYF
>TRBJ2-1|few|TRBV6-1|-
TGTGCCAGCAGGGACCCGGTTCACCTGGAGCAGTTCTTC
CASRDPVHLEQFF
>TRBJ2-3|-|TRBV30|TRBD2
TGTGCCTGGAGTGGACTAGCGGGGGTGACAGATACGCAGTATTTT
CAWSGLAGVTDTQYF
>TRBJ1-5|-|TRBV19|-
TGTGCCAGTAGTCCCCAGTATAGCAATCAGCCCCAGCATTTT
CASSPQYSNQPQHF
>TRBJ1-5|few|TRBV10-3|-
TGTGCCATCTCCCATTCCAATCAGCCCCAGCATTTT
CAISHSNQPQHF
>TRBJ2-5|once|TRBV5-4|-
TGTGCCAGCAGCTTGGGATCCGGAGGTCAGGGAAGAGAGACCCAGTACTTC
CASSLGSGGQGRETQYF
>TRBJ2-2|-|TRBV30|-
TGTGCCTGGAGTGCTACCCGTAGTGACACCGGGGAGCTGTTTTTT
CAWSATRSDTGELFF
>TRBJ2-7|-|TRBV5-1|-
TGCGCCAGCAGCGAAGGTCAAAGAGTCAACGAGCAGTACTTC
CASSEGQRVNEQYF
>TRBJ2-1|few|TRBV7-2|-
TGTGCCAGCAGCTTAGGTCCCGGGAGCTCCTACAATGAGCAGTTCTTC
CASSLGPGSSYNEQFF
>TRBJ1-2|-|TRBV6-6|-
TGTGCCAGCAGTTACTCGGCAGGAACCAATGGCTACACCTTC
CASSYSAGTNGYTF
>TRBJ2-5|-|TRBV5-1|-
TGCGCCAGCAGCTTGTGGGAACAAGAGACCCAGTACTTC
CASSLWEQETQYF
>TRBJ2-1|-|TRBV20-1|-
TGCAGTGCTAGACAAGGGATTCAGTTCTTC
CSARQGIQFF
>TRBJ2-2|-|TRBV4-3|-
TGCGCCAGCAGCCAAGCAGGCTACGCGAACACCGGGGAGCTGTTTTTT
CASSQAGYANTGELFF
>TRBJ1-1|few|TRBV5-1|-
TGCGCCAGCAGCTTGGCGGGCAGGGAGAACACTGAAGCTTTCTTT
CASSLAGRENTEAFF
>TRBJ2-5|-|TRBV6-1|-
TGTGCCAGCGCCGGGGAGACCCAGTACTTC
CASAGETQYF
>TRBJ1-1|-|TRBV30|-
TGTGCCTGGTTTGGGAATACTGAAGCTTTCTTT
CAWFGNTEAFF
>TRBJ2-5|-|TRBV6-6|-
TGTGCCAGCAGTTACTCGAGAGGGCTGGAGACCCAGTACTTC
CASSYSRGLETQYF
>TRBJ2-3|-|TRBV7-2|TRBD1
TGTGCCAGCAGCTGGATCGGGACAGTTCCAGATACGCAGTATTTT
CASSWIGTVPDTQYF
>TRBJ1-2|-|TRBV4-3|-
TGCGCCAGCAGCCAATTCCTTACAGAGGACTATGGCTACACCTTC
CASSQFLTEDYGYTF
>TRBJ2-1|-|TRBV6-5|TRBD2
TGTGCCAGCAGTTACATAGGTAGCGGGAGGGGCAATGAGCAGTTCTTC
CASSYIGSGRGNEQFF
>TRBJ2-3|-|TRBV10-3|-
TGTGCCTCGACGGGGAGCACAGATACGCAGTATTTT
CASTGSTDTQYF